The 12 T cell receptor beta chains listed next were all sequenced from one sample in a study of blood T cell repertoires in COVID-19. Sequencing was performed with immunoSEQ multiplex PCR; in TCRdb, only in-frame clones are kept and a portion is missing. In the table there are approximately 300,000 clones, around 82% of which are singletons. The sequencing input was peripheral blood. These TCRs come from a person between 70 and 80 years old with COVID-19, enrolled during active disease.

J is TRBJ1-5 and V is TRBV2, with D possibly matching TRBD1 (6 bases). Trimming removed 3 bases at V and 9 bases at J, with 12 bases between. Germline CDR1 SNHLY, CDR2 FYNNEI. The CDR3 is 13 amino acids. CDR3 amino acids: CASSEQGLRPQHF. CDR3 sequence (DNA): TGTGCCAGCAGTGAGCAGGGGTTACGGCCCCAGCATTTT.

This chain links TRBV4-1 with TRBJ1-1; 7 bases match TRBD1. The CDR3 length is 14 residues. Germline CDR1 and CDR2: MGHRA and YSYEKL. V gave up 3 bases and J gave up 11 bases; unmatched junction bases: 12. The CDR3 bases are TGCGCCAGCAGCCAGCAGATTGACAGGGCGGGGGCTTTCTTT. Translating gives CASSQQIDRAGAFF.

The chain is built from TRBV29-1 and TRBJ2-5; 7 positions match TRBD2. The CDR3 is made up of 14 amino acids. The germline V gene has CDR1 SQVTM and CDR2 ANQGSEA. V shed 6 bases and J 5 bases; nucleotides not matched to a gene: 12. The CDR3 bases are TGCAGCGTCGTGCCGGGAGGAGTCCGGGAGACCCAGTACTTC. Its protein is CSVVPGGVRETQYF.

This chain uses TRBV5-6 with TRBJ2-7; D perhaps matches TRBD1 (5 bases). Per the germline V gene, CDR1 is SGHDT and CDR2 is YYEEEE. Trimming took 2 bases from V and 3 from J, leaving 12 bases between them. CDR3 size: 14 residues. The CDR3 DNA follows: TGTGCCAGCAGCTTTTGGGGCAGGGTCTACGAGCAGTACTTC. This encodes CASSFWGRVYEQYF.

J is TRBJ2-7 and V is TRBV6-2 or TRBV6-3, with D tentatively TRBD2 (6 bases). This CDR3 has 14 residues. Trimming removed 0 bases from V and 6 bases from J, with 12 bases in between. The germline gives CDR1 MNHEY, CDR2 SVGEGT. As DNA, the CDR3 is TGTGCCAGCAGTTACTCGATCGGAGGGGCCGAGCAGTACTTC. Protein product: CASSYSIGGAEQYF.

The V gene is TRBV7-2, the J gene TRBJ1-5; D possibly corresponds to TRBD1 (5 bases). The CDR3 is 15 residues long. V lost 2 bases, J lost 5 bases, and 13 bases lay in between. Looked up from germline, CDR1 is SGHTA and CDR2 is FQGNSA. CDR3 sequence (DNA): TGTGCCAGCAGCTTAATGTGGGGGGGGGATCAGCCCCAGCATTTT. It translates to CASSLMWGGDQPQHF.

For the CDR3, the DNA is TGTGCCAGCAGCCCCAGAGCGGGGGGCGCTTACAATGAGCAGTTCTTC. Translating gives CASSPRAGGAYNEQFF. The rearrangement links TRBV7-3 to TRBJ2-1; 9 nucleotides agree with TRBD2. With V trimmed by 5 bases and J by 4 bases, 9 bases remained unmatched. CDR3 length: 16 amino acids. The germline gives CDR1 SGHTA, CDR2 FQGTGA.

The J gene is TRBJ1-1, the V gene TRBV30; 9 bases are a match to TRBD1. The V and J ends lost 5 bases and 7 bases, in that order; junction bases with no gene match: 17. Per germline, CDR1 GTSNPN and CDR2 SVGIG (reference sequence). This CDR3 contains 16 residues. CDR3 protein: CAWGRDREVVTGEAFF. CDR3 nucleotide sequence: TGTGCCTGGGGACGGGACAGGGAGGTTGTCACTGGTGAAGCTTTCTTT. The full variable domain, its missing parts supplied by reference TRBV30 and TRBJ1-1, is SQTIHQWPATLVQPVGSPLSLECTVEGTSNPNLYWYRQAAGRGLQLLFYSVGIGQISSEVPQNLSASRPQDRQFILSSKKLLLSDSGFYLCAWGRDREVVTGEAFFGQGTRLTVV.

The J gene is TRBJ2-7, the V gene TRBV4-1, with TRBD1 as a possible D gene (5 bases). V lost 1 base and J 3 bases, leaving 7 bases between the germline ends. Per germline, CDR1 MGHRA and CDR2 YSYEKL. The CDR3 has 13 residues. Here the CDR3 reads CASSQGTFYEQYF. The CDR3 nucleotides read TGCGCCAGCAGCCAAGGGACATTCTACGAGCAGTACTTC.

The gene calls are TRBV27 and TRBJ1-3, with D tentatively TRBD1 (6 bases). V was cut by 5 bases and J by 1 base, with 9 bases left in between. CDR3 length equals 14 residues. CDR1 and CDR2 from the germline V gene are MNHEY and SMNVEV (reference sequence). The CDR3 loop reads CASSPTGSGNTIYF. In DNA, the CDR3 is TGTGCCAGCAGTCCCACAGGGTCTGGAAACACCATATATTTT.

This chain joins TRBV6-5 and TRBJ2-7, with D maybe TRBD2 (5 bases). This CDR3 region has 13 residues. Trimming shortened V by 6 bases and J by 6 bases, and 15 bases separated the two germline ends. Germline V gene sequence: CDR1 MNHEY, CDR2 SVGAGI. The CDR3 sequence: CASRGLIRGEQYF. The CDR3 DNA reads TGTGCCAGCAGGGGGTTAATTCGGGGCGAGCAGTACTTC.

This clone was seen just once. V usage is TRBV19 and J usage is TRBJ2-7, with 9 bases aligning to TRBD1. CDR3 size: 14 residues. In germline, CDR1 is LNHDA, CDR2 SQIVND (reference sequence). Losses at the gene ends were 6 bases for V and 6 bases for J; bases not matched to a gene: 9. The CDR3: CASRNPGQGSEQYF. The CDR3 DNA reads as TGTGCCAGTAGAAACCCGGGACAGGGTAGCGAGCAGTACTTC.